These 32 T cell receptor beta chains share one sample of origin, sequenced in a study of T cell responses to AZD1222 COVID-19 vaccine. Repertoires were generated with immunoSEQ multiplex PCR, while TCRdb's copy carries only in-frame clones and drops some. The table records some 120,000 clones, 84% of them present only once. Source: peripheral blood, taken 28 days after the second AZD1222 dose. Receptor source: an adult who received the AZD1222 COVID-19 vaccine.

This clone has a handful of counts. The chain uses TRBV24-1 and TRBJ1-2, with D hard to call. CDR1 is KGHDR and CDR2 is SFDVKD in the germline V gene. This CDR3 has 13 residues. Trimming shortened V by 5 bases and J by 0 bases, and 6 bases separated the two germline ends. CDR3 region: CATSATANYGYTF. The CDR3 DNA is TGTGCCACCAGTGCAACAGCTAACTATGGCTACACCTTC.

This rearrangement joins TRBV4-3 to TRBJ2-3; possibly TRBD1 or TRBD2 for D (6 bases each). V gave up 6 bases and J gave up 2 bases, with 18 bases separating them. CDR1 is LGHNA, CDR2 YSLEER, per germline. The CDR3 contains 16 residues. CDR3 DNA sequence: TGCGCCAGCAGTGCGGCCCGGGGGCCATACACAGATACGCAGTATTTT. It is translated as CASSAARGPYTDTQYF.

The chain carries TRBV7-2 and TRBJ1-1, with TRBD1 identical over 7 bases. The germline gives CDR1 SGHTA, CDR2 FQGNSA. The CDR3 totals 14 residues. After removal of 5 bases from V and 0 bases from J, the junction contained 3 bases not matched to a gene. The CDR3 region has the DNA TGTGCCAGCAGCCAAGGGACAGTGAACACTGAAGCTTTCTTT. This translates into CASSQGTVNTEAFF.

V and J are TRBV28 and TRBJ2-4; tentative D call: TRBD1 (6 bases). V was shortened by 2 bases and J by 8 bases, with 10 bases between the two germline ends. The CDR3 loop spans 13 amino acids. CDR1 is MDHEN and CDR2 is SYDVKM in the germline V gene. CDR3 nucleotide sequence: TGTGCCAGCAGTTTAACGACAGGTCACATTCAGTACTTC. It translates to CASSLTTGHIQYF.

The V and J genes are TRBV29-1 and TRBJ2-5, with 8 bases that match TRBD1. The CDR3 contains 13 residues. The ends lost 5 bases at V and 5 bases at J; junction bases unmatched: 7. Germline V gene lookup returns CDR1 SQVTM and CDR2 ANQGSEA. The CDR3 protein is CSVTRTGTETQYF. As DNA, the CDR3 is TGCAGCGTTACCCGGACAGGGACGGAGACCCAGTACTTC.

J is TRBJ1-2 and V is TRBV28; 7 bases match TRBD1. In germline, CDR1 is MDHEN, CDR2 SYDVKM. V trimming: 8 bases; J trimming: 5 bases; junction bases outside the gene matches: 11. The CDR3 is 14 amino acids. The CDR3 protein is CASGSPDRLYGYTF. CDR3 DNA sequence: TGTGCCAGCGGGTCCCCGGACAGGCTATATGGCTACACCTTC.

J is TRBJ2-7 and V is TRBV6-5; tentatively, D is TRBD1 (6 bases). V lost 6 bases and J 6 bases, leaving 12 bases between the germline ends. Germline CDR1 reads MNHEY; CDR2 reads SVGAGI. The CDR3 spans 12 residues. CDR3 loop: CASSRGTFEQYF. The CDR3 bases are TGTGCCAGCAGCCGAGGGACATTCGAGCAGTACTTC.

The chain couples TRBV12-3 or TRBV12-4 to TRBJ1-5; D gene unclear. With 1 base removed from V and 6 bases from J, the gap between germline ends came to 4 bases. This CDR3 comprises 12 residues. This CDR3 reads CASSLGGQPQHF. DNA for the CDR3: TGTGCCAGCAGTTTAGGGGGTCAGCCCCAGCATTTT.

This chain uses TRBV7-2 with TRBJ2-7; maybe TRBD2 (6 bases). The CDR3 spans 13 residues. Germline CDR1 is SGHTA and CDR2 is FQGNSA. Trimming pared 7 bases from V and 7 bases from J, leaving 17 bases between. CDR3 in amino acids: CASTAGPLGEQYF. In DNA form, the CDR3 reads TGTGCCAGCACTGCGGGGCCCCTCGGGGAGCAGTACTTC.

J is TRBJ1-1 and V is TRBV29-1; possibly TRBD1 for D (5 bases). CDR1 and CDR2 (germline): SQVTM, ANQGSEA. This CDR3 comprises 12 residues. V dropped 0 bases and J dropped 11 bases, with 13 bases sitting between them. CDR3 region: CSVEEGLREAFF. The CDR3 DNA follows: TGCAGCGTTGAAGAAGGGCTCAGGGAGGCTTTCTTT. Drawing the rest from reference TRBV29-1 and TRBJ1-1, the complete variable domain is SAVISQKPSRDICQRGTSLTIQCQVDSQVTMMFWYRQQPGQSLTLIATANQGSEATYESGFVIDKFPISRPNLTFSTLTVSNMSPEDSSIYLCSVEEGLREAFFGQGTRLTVV.

The V call is TRBV7-2, the J call TRBJ2-5; D gene unclear. The CDR3 extends over 13 amino acids. Germline V gene data show CDR1 as SGHTA and CDR2 as FQGNSA. Trimming removed 5 bases from V and 2 bases from J, with 9 bases in between. CDR3: CASSLLVQETQYF. The CDR3 nucleotides read TGTGCCAGCAGCCTACTGGTACAAGAGACCCAGTACTTC.

The chain employs TRBV7-2 and TRBJ1-2; tentatively, D is TRBD1 (6 bases). The CDR3 consists of 14 residues. Deletions cut 6 bases from V and 2 bases from J, with 13 bases between. The V gene's germline CDR1 is SGHTA and CDR2 FQGNSA. The CDR3 nucleotides are TGTGCCAGCAGGCCGACAGGCCAAAACTATGGCTACACCTTC. It translates to CASRPTGQNYGYTF.

V usage is TRBV4-3 and J usage is TRBJ2-3; 7 bases fit TRBD2. CDR3 length equals 18 residues. The germline CDR1 and CDR2 sequences are LGHNA and YSLEER. The trim removed 2 bases at V and 2 bases at J, leaving 13 bases unmatched. For the CDR3, the DNA is TGCGCCAGCAGCCAATCCGACACCCTAGCGGAGGCCACAGATACGCAGTATTTT. As protein: CASSQSDTLAEATDTQYF.

The rearrangement joins TRBV6-2 or TRBV6-3 to TRBJ1-5; D gene uncertain. Germline lookup yields CDR1 MNHEY and CDR2 SVGEGT. The ends were cut back, 6 bases at V and 5 bases at J, with 20 bases in the middle. The CDR3 runs 16 residues. The CDR3 DNA reads TGTGCCAGCAGCCGTCAGACTACAAGGTTATATCAGCCCCAGCATTTT. Encoded protein: CASSRQTTRLYQPQHF.

The V call is TRBV19, the J call TRBJ2-3; no firm D call. This CDR3 spans 18 amino acids. V lost 2 bases and J 0 bases, leaving 18 bases between the germline ends. Germline loops: CDR1 LNHDA, CDR2 SQIVND (reference sequence). CDR3 sequence: CASSITYLVKWSTDTQYF. CDR3 nucleotides: TGTGCCAGTAGTATAACCTACCTAGTAAAGTGGAGCACAGATACGCAGTATTTT.

The CDR3: CASRLTGGSPLHF. DNA of the CDR3: TGTGCCAGCAGACTAACAGGGGGTTCACCCCTCCACTTT. This chain links TRBV12-3 or TRBV12-4 with TRBJ1-6, with 8 bases lining up with TRBD1. There are 13 residues in the CDR3. The ends lost 6 bases at V and 9 bases at J; junction bases unmatched: 4.

This sequence joins TRBV14 and TRBJ1-1, with a possible D match to TRBD1 (5 bases). V was trimmed by 4 bases and J by 3 bases, leaving 9 bases between them. The CDR3 runs to 13 residues. Germline lookup yields CDR1 SGHDN and CDR2 FVKESK. For the CDR3, the DNA is TGTGCCAGCAGCCGGCGGGGGGACACTGAAGCTTTCTTT. This codes for CASSRRGDTEAFF. The whole variable domain, filled in from reference TRBV14 and TRBJ1-1, reads EAGVTQFPSHSVIEKGQTVTLRCDPISGHDNLYWYRRVMGKEIKFLLHFVKESKQDESGMPNNRFLAERTGGTYSTLKVQPAELEDSGVYFCASSRRGDTEAFFGQGTRLTVV.

The J gene is TRBJ2-7, the V gene TRBV6-5; possible D gene TRBD1, 6 bases. V lost 0 bases and J lost 0, with 9 bases in between. CDR3 length: 15 amino acids. The V gene's germline CDR1 is MNHEY and CDR2 SVGAGI. CDR3 in amino acids: CASSYSGASSYEQYF. CDR3 in DNA: TGTGCCAGCAGTTACTCGGGGGCGAGCTCCTACGAGCAGTACTTC.

The table lists this clone with a count of one. The J gene is TRBJ2-3, the V gene TRBV4-3, with 11 nucleotides matching TRBD2. The CDR3 has 19 residues. Germline trimming cut 0 bases from V and 4 bases from J; bases unmatched to any gene: 12. Per the germline V gene, CDR1 is LGHNA and CDR2 is YSLEER. The CDR3 DNA follows: TGCGCCAGCAGCCAAGATCTCGGGGCTAGCGGGGGGCACGCAGATACGCAGTATTTT. Amino acids: CASSQDLGASGGHADTQYF.

The V and J genes are TRBV6-5 and TRBJ1-5; D gene ambiguous. This CDR3 comprises 16 residues. CDR1 and CDR2 (germline): MNHEY, SVGAGI. V lost 0 bases and J 3 bases, leaving 12 bases between the germline ends. The CDR3 nucleotides are TGTGCCAGCAGTTACTCGACGCCCGCTAACAATCAGCCCCAGCATTTT. This sequence encodes CASSYSTPANNQPQHF.

The rearrangement links TRBV27 to TRBJ2-7; the D call may be TRBD1 or TRBD2 (6 bases each). Trimming left V 5 bases short and J 2 bases short, with 10 bases between. In germline, CDR1 is MNHEY, CDR2 SMNVEV (reference sequence). The CDR3 totals 13 residues. The DNA of the CDR3 is TGTGCCAGCAGTCCCGGGGGCCCCTACGAGCAGTACTTC. Its protein product is CASSPGGPYEQYF.

The chain links TRBV14 to TRBJ2-7; a weak D match, TRBD2 (5 bases). The V gene lost 0 bases and the J gene lost 2 bases, with 8 bases spanning the gap. Per germline, CDR1 SGHDN and CDR2 FVKESK. The CDR3 extends over 14 amino acids. This CDR3 reads CASSQDPGAYEQYF. The CDR3 bases are TGTGCCAGCAGCCAAGATCCCGGGGCCTACGAGCAGTACTTC.

V gene TRBV18 combines with J gene TRBJ2-7, with 9 bases aligning to TRBD1. In germline, CDR1 is KGHSH, CDR2 LQKENI. This CDR3 is built from 14 residues. Trimming took 10 bases from V and 6 from J; bases not matched to a gene: 13. The CDR3 DNA reads as TGTGCCACCTCTATCAGGACAGGGGTGAGCGAGCAGTACTTC. This codes for CATSIRTGVSEQYF.

V usage is TRBV21-1 and J usage is TRBJ1-2. TRBV21-1 is shown as a pseudogene. The CDR3 runs to 14 residues. CDR3 amino acids: CASSFHGTVYGYTF. In DNA, the CDR3 is TGTGCCAGCAGCTTTCACGGGACCGTATATGGCTACACCTTC.

The chain has TRBV13 and TRBJ1-1; no reliable D call. This CDR3 contains 14 residues. Germline assignment: CDR1 PRHDT and CDR2 FYEKMQ (reference sequence). The V end was cut by 5 bases, the J end by 1 base, with 11 bases between. The CDR3, as DNA: TGTGCCAGCAGCCTATCGGACGGGAACACTGAAGCTTTCTTT. Amino acid sequence: CASSLSDGNTEAFF.

The V gene is TRBV6-6, the J gene TRBJ1-3; 12 nucleotides agree with TRBD1. Germline V gene lookup returns CDR1 MNHNY and CDR2 SVGAGI (reference sequence). V shed 8 bases and J 0 bases; nucleotides not matched to a gene: 2. This CDR3 is 15 amino acids long. This CDR3 reads CASGDRGLSGNTIYF. CDR3 DNA sequence: TGTGCCAGCGGGGACAGGGGGCTCTCTGGAAACACCATATATTTT.

The gene calls are TRBV2 and TRBJ1-2, with 7 bases identical to TRBD1. J lost 4 bases, V lost 6 bases, and 8 bases had no gene match. The CDR3 runs to 14 residues. Germline V gene data show CDR1 as SNHLY and CDR2 as FYNNEI. As DNA, the CDR3 is TGTGCCAGCAGCAAAGAGACAGGGAGCTATGGCTACACCTTC. This translates into CASSKETGSYGYTF.

The chain is built from TRBV6-6 and TRBJ1-5; possibly TRBD1 for D (6 bases). Trimming removed 5 bases from V and 5 bases from J, with 16 bases in between. The germline CDR1 and CDR2 sequences are MNHNY and SVGAGI (reference sequence). This CDR3 is built from 15 residues. In nucleotides, the CDR3 is TGTGCCAGCAGTCAGGCGATTGAGGGGGATCAGCCCCAGCATTTT. Translating gives CASSQAIEGDQPQHF.

V and J are TRBV6-2 or TRBV6-3 and TRBJ2-7; 9 bases are shared with TRBD2. The germline gives CDR1 MNHEY, CDR2 SVGEGT. V trimming: 5 bases; J trimming: 1 base; junction bases outside the gene matches: 3. The CDR3 has 14 amino acids. The CDR3 DNA is TGTGCCAGCAGTCCCAGCGGGGGGTCCTACGAGCAGTACTTC. Protein sequence: CASSPSGGSYEQYF.

The V and J genes are TRBV9 and TRBJ1-1; no definite D call. From germline, CDR1 is SGDLS and CDR2 YYNGEE. CDR3 length equals 14 residues. Trimming took off 1 base at V and 2 bases at J, with 9 bases between the two ends. The chain's CDR3 is CASSVSPVNTEAFF. For the CDR3, the DNA is TGTGCCAGCAGCGTAAGTCCCGTCAACACTGAAGCTTTCTTT.

The J gene is TRBJ2-5, the V gene TRBV7-6, with 9 bases fitting TRBD1. Germline V gene lookup returns CDR1 SGHVS and CDR2 FNYEAQ. The V gene end was trimmed by 5 bases and the J gene end by 4 bases; junction bases not matched to a gene: 8. This CDR3 contains 15 residues. In DNA, the CDR3 is TGTGCCAGCAGCAAAGACGGGACAGGGACAGAGACCCAGTACTTC. Encoded protein: CASSKDGTGTETQYF.

The chain is built from TRBV12-3 or TRBV12-4 and TRBJ2-3; D is unclear. The ends were cut back, 1 base at V and 8 bases at J, with 7 bases in the middle. CDR3 length: 12 amino acids. The CDR3 sequence is CASSLVVGTQYF. The DNA of the CDR3 is TGTGCCAGCAGTTTAGTAGTCGGTACGCAGTATTTT.